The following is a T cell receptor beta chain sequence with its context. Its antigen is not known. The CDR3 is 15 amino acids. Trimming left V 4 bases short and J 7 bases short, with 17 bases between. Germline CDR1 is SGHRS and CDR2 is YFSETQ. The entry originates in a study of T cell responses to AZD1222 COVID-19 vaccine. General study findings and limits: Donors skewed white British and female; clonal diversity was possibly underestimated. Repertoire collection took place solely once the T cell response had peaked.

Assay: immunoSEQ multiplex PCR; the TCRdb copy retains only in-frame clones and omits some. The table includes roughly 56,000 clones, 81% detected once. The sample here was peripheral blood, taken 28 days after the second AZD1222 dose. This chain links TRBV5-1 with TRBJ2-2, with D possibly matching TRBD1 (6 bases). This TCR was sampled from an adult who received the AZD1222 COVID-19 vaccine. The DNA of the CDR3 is TGCGCCAGCAGCCCAGGGGCTCATTCAGGCGGGGAGCTGTTTTTT. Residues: CASSPGAHSGGELFF.